Listed here is a single T cell receptor beta chain. Looked up from germline, CDR1 is SGHTA and CDR2 is FQGNSA. This CDR3 contains 17 residues. The V and J ends lost 4 bases and 5 bases, in that order; junction bases with no gene match: 14. This entry belongs to a study of blood T cell repertoires in COVID-19. As for the study in general: From T cells, B-cell-depleted T cells, or PBMCs came the material, which was cDNA or gDNA.

Method: immunoSEQ multiplex PCR; TCRdb's copy keeps in-frame clones and lacks some. This repertoire shows around 150,000 clones, about 93% found once; its top ten account for around 4.6%. The chain couples TRBV7-2 to TRBJ1-1, with 9 nucleotides matching TRBD1. The sample was peripheral blood. This receptor was identified in a woman aged 45-60 years with acute or convalescent COVID-19. The CDR3 sequence is CASSYLRQGVLYTEAFF. DNA of the CDR3: TGTGCCAGCAGCTACCTTCGACAGGGGGTGTTGTATACTGAAGCTTTCTTT.